Sequencing of this TCR beta chain was carried out in a study of T cell responses to AZD1222 COVID-19 vaccine. Study conclusions and caveats: Only a handful of AZD1222 recipients were seropositive at baseline.

Clones were sequenced by immunoSEQ multiplex PCR, and TCRdb holds only the in-frame ones, with some missing. The sample yields 89,000 or so clones, about 82% seen once. To note about this clone: Its matching antigen is unknown.

The starting material was peripheral blood, obtained 28 days after the second AZD1222 dose. The clonotype originates from an adult who received the AZD1222 COVID-19 vaccine.

CDR3 in DNA: TGTGCCAGCAGTACACACACCGGGACACCCTATAATTCACCCCTCCACTTT. Its protein product is CASSTHTGTPYNSPLHF. J is TRBJ1-6 and V is TRBV28; D is possibly TRBD1 (6 bases). The CDR3 runs 17 residues. Deletions cut 5 bases from V and 2 bases from J, with 16 bases between. The germline CDR1 and CDR2 sequences are MDHEN and SYDVKM.